A selection of T cell receptor beta chains follows, all from one sample in a study of cytomegalovirus exposure and HLA in healthy donors. Here immunoSEQ multiplex PCR was the method, and the copy in TCRdb shows in-frame clones only, minus some. This sample has roughly 100,000 clones, with approximately 80% found just once. Sequencing used PBMCs. The receptors originated from a man between 60 and 75 years old in good health and CMV-seronegative. Both conserved end residues are part of each CDR3. D genes are given only for firm matches. Clone size, where shown, is once, few, many, or a class for clones that have expanded.

CDR3,DNA,D,size,V,J
CASRRAETQYF,TGTGCCAGCAGGCGGGCAGAGACCCAGTACTTC,-,-,TRBV2,TRBJ2-5
CASSVSRAMYNEQFF,TGTGCCAGCAGTGTAAGCAGGGCTATGTACAATGAGCAGTTCTTC,-,-,TRBV25-1,TRBJ2-1
CASSVGAAYEQYF,TGTGCCAGCAGCGTAGGGGCAGCCTACGAGCAGTACTTC,-,-,TRBV9,TRBJ2-7
CATSTTSGSPRVF,TGTGCCACCAGCACAACCAGCGGGTCACCTAGGGTTTTT,-,-,TRBV6-4,TRBJ1-4
CASSASPDSSSTDTQYF,TGTGCCAGTAGTGCTTCCCCGGACAGTTCTAGCACAGATACGCAGTATTTT,-,-,TRBV19,TRBJ2-3
CSPSGTANTEAFF,TGCAGCCCTTCCGGGACAGCCAACACTGAAGCTTTCTTT,TRBD1,-,TRBV29-1,TRBJ1-1
CASKRQGTETQYF,TGTGCCAGCAAGCGACAGGGGACAGAGACCCAGTACTTC,TRBD1,-,TRBV5-6,TRBJ2-5
CASSQEPGLADTQYF,TGCGCCAGCAGCCAAGAGCCAGGACTGGCTGATACGCAGTATTTT,-,-,TRBV4-3,TRBJ2-3
CASSFRLAGADNEQFF,TGCGCCAGCAGCTTTAGACTAGCGGGGGCCGACAATGAGCAGTTCTTC,TRBD2,-,TRBV5-1,TRBJ2-1
CASSLDRFNYGYTF,TGTGCCAGCAGTTTAGACAGATTTAACTATGGCTACACCTTC,-,once,TRBV6-5,TRBJ1-2
CASSVDGGAFGELFF,TGTGCCAGCAGCGTAGACGGGGGGGCCTTTGGGGAGCTGTTTTTT,TRBD2,-,TRBV9,TRBJ2-2